The T cell receptor beta chain described here comes from a study of blood T cell repertoires in COVID-19. Trimming stripped 1 base from V and 4 bases from J, with 15 bases between. The CDR3 spans 15 residues. CDR1 and CDR2 (germline): SGHDT, YYEEEE. This clone appeared once. The authors' processing: Amplification of reference gene primers was used by the study to estimate nucleated cell counts. TCRdb's table, derived via immunoSEQ multiplex PCR, lists solely in-frame clones and lacks some. The V and J calls and the clone size are those of that table, but D and trimming were determined from the DNA. The sample lists about 140,000 clones; around 81% were seen once.

Sequencing used peripheral blood. V is TRBV5-6 and J is TRBJ2-7; TRBD1 is a possible D gene (5 bases). The TCR was taken from a human donor in a cohort sampled during active COVID-19. This CDR3 is CASSLILKGSYEQYF. In DNA form, the CDR3 reads TGTGCCAGCAGCTTGATTCTCAAGGGGTCGTACGAGCAGTACTTC.